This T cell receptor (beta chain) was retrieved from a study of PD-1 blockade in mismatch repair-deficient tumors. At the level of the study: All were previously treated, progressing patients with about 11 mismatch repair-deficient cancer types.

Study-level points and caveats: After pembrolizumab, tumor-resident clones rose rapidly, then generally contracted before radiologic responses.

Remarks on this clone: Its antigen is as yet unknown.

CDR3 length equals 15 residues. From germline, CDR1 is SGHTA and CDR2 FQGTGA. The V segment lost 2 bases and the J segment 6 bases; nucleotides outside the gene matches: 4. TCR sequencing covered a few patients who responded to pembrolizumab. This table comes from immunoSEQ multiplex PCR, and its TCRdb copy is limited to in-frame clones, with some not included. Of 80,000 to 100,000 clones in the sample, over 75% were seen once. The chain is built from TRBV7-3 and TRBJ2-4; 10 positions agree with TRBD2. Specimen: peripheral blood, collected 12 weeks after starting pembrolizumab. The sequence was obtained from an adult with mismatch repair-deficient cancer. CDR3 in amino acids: CASSLESSGRNIQYF. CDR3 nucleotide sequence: TGTGCCAGCAGCTTAGAGTCTAGCGGGAGAAACATTCAGTACTTC.